This is a list of T cell receptor beta chains from one sample in a study of blood T cell repertoires in COVID-19. Only in-frame clones appear in the TCRdb table, and some are missing; sequencing was by immunoSEQ multiplex PCR. The sample holds roughly 190,000 clones; roughly 87% are singletons and the top ten take around 6.3%. The sample taken for sequencing was peripheral blood. These receptors all come from a woman between 35 and 50 years old with acute or convalescent COVID-19. Both conserved end residues are part of each CDR3. D genes are given only for firm matches. Only part of the rows carry a size: once, few, many, or a class if the clone is expanded.

D: -; J: TRBJ2-7; V: TRBV10-3; size: -; CDR3: CAIRGASSYEQYF; DNA: TGTGCCATCAGGGGGGCGTCTAGCTACGAGCAGTACTTC
D: TRBD2; J: TRBJ2-7; V: TRBV18; size: -; CDR3: CASSPNPPLAGILHEQYF; DNA: TGTGCCAGCTCACCAAACCCTCCACTAGCGGGAATACTGCACGAGCAGTACTTC
D: TRBD1; J: TRBJ2-2; V: TRBV13; size: -; CDR3: CASSPPGQGISGELFF; DNA: TGTGCCAGCAGCCCTCCGGGACAGGGGATATCCGGGGAGCTGTTTTTT
D: -; J: TRBJ2-2; V: TRBV14; size: -; CDR3: CASRGRWNTGELFF; DNA: TGTGCCAGCAGGGGGAGGTGGAACACCGGGGAGCTGTTTTTT
D: -; J: TRBJ1-1; V: TRBV6-5; size: once; CDR3: CASSYPGAFTEAFF; DNA: TGTGCCAGCAGTTACCCTGGGGCTTTCACTGAAGCTTTCTTT
D: -; J: TRBJ1-2; V: TRBV6-2/TRBV6-3; size: few; CDR3: CASSFRGVSPSYGYTF; DNA: TGTGCCAGCAGTTTCAGGGGTGTTTCCCCCAGCTATGGCTACACCTTC
D: -; J: TRBJ1-5; V: TRBV10-3; size: -; CDR3: CAISGSGNSNQPQHF; DNA: TGTGCCATCAGTGGATCAGGGAATAGCAATCAGCCCCAGCATTTT
D: -; J: TRBJ1-2; V: TRBV6-5; size: few; CDR3: CASSLTGYGYTF; DNA: TGTGCCAGCAGTCTTACAGGGTATGGCTACACCTTC
D: -; J: TRBJ2-7; V: TRBV5-6; size: once; CDR3: CASSFETYEQYF; DNA: TGTGCCAGCAGCTTTGAGACCTACGAGCAGTACTTC
D: TRBD1; J: TRBJ2-1; V: TRBV5-1; size: -; CDR3: CASSWGTGIWAEQFF; DNA: TGCGCCAGCAGCTGGGGGACAGGAATCTGGGCTGAGCAGTTCTTC
D: -; J: TRBJ1-5; V: TRBV7-8; size: few; CDR3: CASSLTPSREDQPQHF; DNA: TGTGCCAGCAGCTTAACCCCCTCCCGAGAGGATCAGCCCCAGCATTTT
D: TRBD1; J: TRBJ1-2; V: TRBV18; size: -; CDR3: CASSPGQEGVGYTF; DNA: TGTGCCAGCTCACCGGGACAGGAAGGAGTCGGCTACACCTTC
D: -; J: TRBJ2-1; V: TRBV30; size: -; CDR3: CAWQGGLEQFF; DNA: TGTGCCTGGCAGGGCGGCCTTGAGCAGTTCTTC
D: -; J: TRBJ1-6; V: TRBV5-1; size: -; CDR3: CASSQQGLGSPLHF; DNA: TGCGCCAGCAGCCAACAGGGTTTAGGGTCACCCCTCCACTTT
D: -; J: TRBJ2-3; V: TRBV27; size: -; CDR3: CASSEGASTDTQYF; DNA: TGTGCCAGCAGTGAGGGCGCTAGCACAGATACGCAGTATTTT
D: TRBD1; J: TRBJ1-2; V: TRBV11-2; size: -; CDR3: CASSSSTGNYGYTF; DNA: TGTGCCAGCAGTTCCTCGACAGGGAACTATGGCTACACCTTC
D: -; J: TRBJ2-1; V: TRBV28; size: -; CDR3: CASSLWGLEQFF; DNA: TGTGCCAGCAGTTTATGGGGCTTAGAGCAGTTCTTC
D: -; J: TRBJ2-1; V: TRBV5-1; size: -; CDR3: CASSLGSNEQFF; DNA: TGCGCCAGCAGCTTAGGGAGCAATGAGCAGTTCTTC
D: -; J: TRBJ2-5; V: TRBV9; size: -; CDR3: CASTEGGREYQETQYF; DNA: TGTGCCAGCACCGAAGGGGGGCGGGAGTACCAAGAGACCCAGTACTTC
D: TRBD1; J: TRBJ2-7; V: TRBV2; size: few; CDR3: CASSAFGTGAYEQYF; DNA: TGTGCCAGCAGTGCTTTCGGGACAGGGGCCTACGAGCAGTACTTC
D: -; J: TRBJ2-1; V: TRBV7-9; size: -; CDR3: CASSLPLIPENEQFF; DNA: TGTGCCAGCAGCTTACCGCTAATCCCGGAGAATGAGCAGTTCTTC
D: TRBD2; J: TRBJ2-7; V: TRBV3-1/TRBV3-2; size: -; CDR3: CASSQGAGGAYEQYF; DNA: TGTGCCAGCAGCCAAGGAGCGGGGGGGGCCTACGAGCAGTACTTC
D: -; J: TRBJ1-5; V: TRBV27; size: -; CDR3: CASARVRGSYNQPQHF; DNA: TGTGCCAGCGCCCGCGTTAGGGGAAGTTACAATCAGCCCCAGCATTTT
D: -; J: TRBJ1-2; V: TRBV27; size: once; CDR3: CASSRDGGYTF; DNA: TGTGCCAGCAGCAGGGATGGAGGCTACACCTTC
D: -; J: TRBJ2-7; V: TRBV27; size: -; CDR3: CASSPTGYYEQYF; DNA: TGTGCCAGCAGTCCCACAGGTTATTACGAGCAGTACTTC